Included here is one TCR beta chain sequence, with context. The source of the sample is a study of blood T cell repertoires in COVID-19. About the research overall: Sample material is recorded as cDNA or gDNA derived from T cells, B-cell-depleted T cells, or PBMCs.

This table comes from immunoSEQ multiplex PCR, and its TCRdb copy is limited to in-frame clones, with some not included. This repertoire shows 200,000 to 250,000 clones, roughly 84% found once; its top ten account for 1.9%. Trimming took off 3 bases at V and 2 bases at J, with 13 bases between the two ends. CDR1 is MDHEN, CDR2 SYDVKM, per germline. This CDR3 is built from 15 residues. The J gene is TRBJ1-1, the V gene TRBV28; TRBD1 is a possible D gene (6 bases). The clonotype comes from a man in his forties with active or convalescent COVID-19. Source material: peripheral blood. CDR3 nucleotides: TGTGCCAGCAGTTTTCCGGACAGAGATAACACTGAAGCTTTCTTT. Protein sequence: CASSFPDRDNTEAFF.